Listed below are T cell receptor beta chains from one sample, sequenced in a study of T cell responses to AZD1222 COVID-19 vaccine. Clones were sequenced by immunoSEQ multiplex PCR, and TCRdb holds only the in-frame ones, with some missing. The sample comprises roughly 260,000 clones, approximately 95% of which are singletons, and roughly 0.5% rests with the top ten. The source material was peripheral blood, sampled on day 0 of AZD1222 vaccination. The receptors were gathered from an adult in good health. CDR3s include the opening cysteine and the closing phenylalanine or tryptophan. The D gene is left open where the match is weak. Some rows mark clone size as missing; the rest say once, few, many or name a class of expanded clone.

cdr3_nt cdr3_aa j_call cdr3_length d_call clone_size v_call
TGTGCCAGCTCACCATCCGGGGGTCAGCCCCAGCATTTT CASSPSGGQPQHF TRBJ1-5 13 NA NA TRBV18
TGTGCCAGCAGCCCCTTGGGGCCTGGAAACACCATATATTTT CASSPLGPGNTIYF TRBJ1-3 14 NA NA TRBV14
TGTGCCAGTAGTATATTGAGGCAGGGCAATCAGCCCCAGCATTTT CASSILRQGNQPQHF TRBJ1-5 15 NA NA TRBV19
TGCGCCAGCAGCCTAACCGACTCTGGAAACACCATATATTTT CASSLTDSGNTIYF TRBJ1-3 14 NA NA TRBV5-1
TGTGCCAGCAGGGGACCGAAGAACACTGAAGCTTTCTTT CASRGPKNTEAFF TRBJ1-1 13 NA NA TRBV6-5
TGCGCCAGCAGCCACCCGGCACAGCACTATGGCTACACCTTC CASSHPAQHYGYTF TRBJ1-2 14 NA NA TRBV4-1
TGTGCCAGCATATACAGCGGCCTCGATACGCAGTATTTT CASIYSGLDTQYF TRBJ2-3 13 NA NA TRBV2
TGTGCCAGCAGCTCTTCCGCCGGTGGGGGGACTTGCTACGAGCAGTACTTC CASSSSAGGGTCYEQYF TRBJ2-7 17 NA NA TRBV12-1
TGTGCCAGCAGCTTACGACAGGGTCTTGAAGCTTTCTTT CASSLRQGLEAFF TRBJ1-1 13 TRBD1 few TRBV7-2
TGTGCCACCAGCAGACGGGGACAAGCGAACACTGAAGCTTTCTTT CATSRRGQANTEAFF TRBJ1-1 15 NA NA TRBV15
TGTGCCAGCAACGGACCCGGGGCACCCCTCCACTTT CASNGPGAPLHF TRBJ1-6 12 NA once TRBV3-1/TRBV3-2
TGTGCCAGTAGTATCCCTCGAACTTGGAGGGGAAGGAATGAGCAGTTCTTC CASSIPRTWRGRNEQFF TRBJ2-1 17 NA once TRBV19
TGTGCCAGCAGCTTGGGAGGGGGAGGTAGCTATGGCTACACCTTC CASSLGGGGSYGYTF TRBJ1-2 15 NA once TRBV5-4
TGTGCCAGCAGTACAGGGGGCGAGTATGGCTACACCTTC CASSTGGEYGYTF TRBJ1-2 13 TRBD1 NA TRBV6-2/TRBV6-3
TGTGCCAGCAGCCCCTTAAAAGGCGGGTACAATGAGCAGTTCTTC CASSPLKGGYNEQFF TRBJ2-1 15 NA NA TRBV6-5
TGCGCCAGCAGCCCGCCCACTCTCACCTATGGCTACACCTTC CASSPPTLTYGYTF TRBJ1-2 14 NA NA TRBV5-1
TGTGCCAGTGGGACTAGCGGGATGAACACCGGGGAGCTGTTTTTT CASGTSGMNTGELFF TRBJ2-2 15 TRBD2 NA TRBV27
TGTGCCAGCAGTTACTCGTCTAGCGGGGTCGCAGATACGCAGTATTTT CASSYSSSGVADTQYF TRBJ2-3 16 TRBD2 NA TRBV6-5
TGTGCCAGCACCATCTTCGAGGCGGCCACTGAAGCTTTCTTT CASTIFEAATEAFF TRBJ1-1 14 NA once TRBV7-9
TGTGCCAGCAGTTACAGGCGGGACAGTGTGGATTCACCCCTCCACTTT CASSYRRDSVDSPLHF TRBJ1-6 16 TRBD1 NA TRBV6-2/TRBV6-3
TGTGCCAGCAGCCCCGGGACAGGGGGCAGGGATGAGCAGTTCTTC CASSPGTGGRDEQFF TRBJ2-1 15 TRBD1 NA TRBV28
TGTGCCAGCAGCTTGGGGACAGGGGATCCGAGAGCAGCAGCTTTCTTT CASSLGTGDPRAAAFF TRBJ1-1 16 TRBD1 NA TRBV7-9
TGTGCCAGCAGCTTGACCGGGGCGGAGGGCTACACCTTC CASSLTGAEGYTF TRBJ1-2 13 NA NA TRBV5-8
TGTGCCACCAGTGAAACGGGAGTGTTCTACAATGAGCAGTTCTTC CATSETGVFYNEQFF TRBJ2-1 15 NA once TRBV24-1
TGTGCCAGCTCACCAGAATTATCAGGGGGTCGGCAGCCCCAGCATTTT CASSPELSGGRQPQHF TRBJ1-5 16 TRBD1 NA TRBV18
TGTGCCAGCAGCCCGCTACGGAACACTGAAGCTTTCTTT CASSPLRNTEAFF TRBJ1-1 13 NA NA TRBV7-9
TGCGCCAGCAGTGGGTCGGGCCTGATGAACACTGAAGCTTTCTTT CASSGSGLMNTEAFF TRBJ1-1 15 NA few TRBV10-1
TGTGCCAGCAGCCTTAGCCGGACCCAGGGGAACTATGGCTACACCTTC CASSLSRTQGNYGYTF TRBJ1-2 16 NA NA TRBV7-2
TGCAGTGCTAGTAAGGGGGTCTCCTACAATGAGCAGTTCTTC CSASKGVSYNEQFF TRBJ2-1 14 NA NA TRBV20-1